The 29 T cell receptor beta chains listed next were all sequenced from one sample in a study of T-cell reconstitution after alpha-beta-depleted transplantation in children. A TCRbeta library incorporating unique molecular identifiers was prepared. Each CDR3 protein gets one entry after TCRdb re-called the PCR reads with MiXCR. The sample carries about 200,000 distinct CDR3 sequences, 7.5% to 9.5% recorded once. Sequenced here: PBMCs, mostly from graft donor cells, sampled 360 days after TCRalphabeta/CD19-depleted stem cell transplant. These receptors came from a male patient aged 2 to 10 who had a stem cell transplant for acute myeloid leukemia, so the T cells may come from the graft donor.

V gene TRBV7-3 combines with J gene TRBJ2-1, with D unresolved. The germline CDR1 and CDR2 sequences are SGHTA and FQGTGA. Trimming left V 0 bases short and J 1 base short, with 7 bases between. The CDR3 length is 15 residues. Here the CDR3 DNA reads TGTGCCAGCAGCTTAACGGGTAATTCCTACAATGAGCAGTTCTTC. Amino acid sequence: CASSLTGNSYNEQFF.

The rearrangement joins TRBV20-1 to TRBJ2-5; 8 bases line up with TRBD1. J was trimmed by 5 bases and V by 3 bases; bases with no gene match: 8. Looked up from germline, CDR1 is DFQATT and CDR2 is SNEGSKA (reference sequence). This CDR3 contains 14 residues. For the CDR3, the DNA is TGCAGTGCTAGCCCAGGGGGCGCGTGGGAGACCCAGTACTTC. It translates to CSASPGGAWETQYF.

V is TRBV5-1 and J is TRBJ2-7; the D gene is possibly TRBD2 (5 bases). Germline V CDR1 and CDR2: SGHRS, YFSETQ. The CDR3 consists of 14 residues. The ends were cut back, 0 bases at V and 3 bases at J, with 10 bases in the middle. The CDR3 DNA reads TGCGCCAGCAGCTTGGCGGACTGGCTCTACGAGCAGTACTTC. The encoded protein is CASSLADWLYEQYF.

This clonotype has at least ten counts. The J gene is TRBJ2-1, the V gene TRBV20-1, with 8 positions matching TRBD2. CDR1 and CDR2 (germline): DFQATT, SNEGSKA (reference sequence). The J segment lost 2 bases and the V segment lost 3 bases, leaving 3 bases of the junction unmatched. CDR3 length equals 14 residues. As DNA, the CDR3 is TGCAGTGCTAGTCGGGAGGGGGCCTACAATGAGCAGTTCTTC. It translates to CSASREGAYNEQFF.

This clonotype has just a few counts. V gene TRBV2 combines with J gene TRBJ1-1; D possibly corresponds to TRBD1 (5 bases). V was pared by 6 bases and J by 3 bases, with 17 bases between. Germline V gives CDR1 SNHLY, CDR2 FYNNEI. This CDR3 region has 15 residues. CDR3 nucleotides: TGTGCCAGCAGGCAACTTGTGGGGGGGGACACTGAAGCTTTCTTT. Translating gives CASRQLVGGDTEAFF. Full variable domain (missing parts from reference TRBV2 and TRBJ1-1): EPEVTQTPSHQVTQMGQEVILRCVPISNHLYFYWYRQILGQKVEFLVSFYNNEISEKSEIFDDQFSVERPDGSNFTLKIRSTKLEDSAMYFCASRQLVGGDTEAFFGQGTRLTVV.

Only a few counts were recorded for this clonotype. The rearrangement uses TRBV29-1 and TRBJ2-5; D remains unclear. This CDR3 is 14 amino acids long. CDR1 is SQVTM and CDR2 is ANQGSEA in the germline V gene. Trimming removed 4 bases from V and 7 bases from J, with 19 bases in between. The CDR3 region is CSVGEPMALGTQYF. In DNA, the CDR3 is TGCAGCGTTGGAGAACCGATGGCCCTTGGGACCCAGTACTTC.

This clonotype came up many times. V usage is TRBV20-1 and J usage is TRBJ2-2; D unresolved. V shed 0 bases and J shed 6 bases, with 8 bases lying between them. CDR1 DFQATT and CDR2 SNEGSKA come from the germline V gene (reference sequence). CDR3 size: 13 residues. In nucleotides, the CDR3 is TGCAGTGCTAGAGATCTTAGACCCGGGGAGCTGTTTTTT. Encoded protein: CSARDLRPGELFF.

This clonotype was found many times. The chain has TRBV12-3 or TRBV12-4 and TRBJ1-5; D is unclear. This CDR3 is built from 13 residues. Deletions cut 6 bases from V and 5 bases from J, with 11 bases between. The CDR3 spells CASSRKPDQPQHF. The CDR3 DNA follows: TGTGCCAGCAGCCGTAAGCCAGATCAGCCCCAGCATTTT.

This clonotype came up a few times. This rearrangement joins TRBV12-3 or TRBV12-4 to TRBJ1-6; D might be TRBD1 (5 bases). V was trimmed by 6 bases and J by 2 bases, leaving 11 bases between them. This CDR3 has 15 residues. The CDR3 DNA reads TGTGCCAGCAGCGTCGGGGGAACCTATAATTCACCCCTCCACTTT. Its translation is CASSVGGTYNSPLHF.

This clonotype was detected many times. The chain recombines TRBV9 with TRBJ2-3, with D tentatively TRBD1 or TRBD2 (5 bases each). The CDR3 spans 16 residues. CDR1 and CDR2 (germline): SGDLS, YYNGEE. Trimming took 3 bases from V and 3 from J, leaving 17 bases between them. The DNA for the CDR3 is TGTGCCAGCAGCGACCCCGGGACGGCTTGGACAGATACGCAGTATTTT. Translating gives CASSDPGTAWTDTQYF. Looking up the rest from reference TRBV9 and TRBJ2-3 gives the full variable domain: DSGVTQTPKHLITATGQRVTLRCSPRSGDLSVYWYQQSLDQGLQFLIQYYNGEERAKGNILERFSAQQFPDLHSELNLSSLELGDSALYFCASSDPGTAWTDTQYFGPGTRLTVL.

This clonotype was seen more than once but under ten times. The chain employs TRBV10-3 and TRBJ1-4; no firm D call. Germline V gene sequence: CDR1 ENHRY, CDR2 SYGVKD. The V end was cut by 9 bases, the J end by 8 bases, with 16 bases between. This CDR3 spans 13 amino acids. The CDR3 DNA reads as TGTGCCATATCGGATTCGAATGAGGAAAAACTGTTTTTT. Protein sequence: CAISDSNEEKLFF.

The CDR3 protein is CASRRAATIPSEAFF. The CDR3 DNA follows: TGTGCCAGCAGGAGGGCCGCTACCATACCATCTGAAGCTTTCTTT. The genes are TRBV12-3 or TRBV12-4 and TRBJ1-1, with D unclear. The V end was cut by 6 bases, the J end by 6 bases, with 20 bases between. CDR3 length equals 15 residues.

The rearrangement joins TRBV15 to TRBJ2-7; no definite D call. The length of the CDR3 is 15 residues. Germline lookup yields CDR1 LNHNV and CDR2 YYDKDF (reference sequence). The ends were cut back, 2 bases at V and 0 bases at J, with 11 bases in the middle. Here the CDR3 reads CATSRTRLSSYEQYF. For the CDR3, the DNA is TGTGCCACCAGCAGAACCAGACTGAGCTCCTACGAGCAGTACTTC.

This clonotype was recorded many times. V gene TRBV29-1 combines with J gene TRBJ1-6; 10 bases fit TRBD1. CDR1 and CDR2 (germline): SQVTM, ANQGSEA. This CDR3 contains 13 residues. The V segment lost 6 bases and the J segment 5 bases; nucleotides outside the gene matches: 1. The CDR3 DNA sequence: TGCAGCGTAGGGACAGGGGATAATTCACCCCTCCACTTT. This sequence encodes CSVGTGDNSPLHF.

This clonotype was seen only a few times. V and J are TRBV29-1 and TRBJ2-1, with a weak D call TRBD1 (6 bases). V dropped 4 bases and J dropped 8 bases, with 15 bases sitting between them. Germline loops: CDR1 SQVTM, CDR2 ANQGSEA. The CDR3 is 13 residues long. Written as DNA, the CDR3 is TGCAGCGTTGCCGGGACATCAAACCATGAGCAGTTCTTC. It yields the protein CSVAGTSNHEQFF.

There are a few counts of this clonotype. The V and J genes are TRBV5-1 and TRBJ1-2, with 7 bases identical to TRBD1. Trimming cost V 3 bases and J 4 bases; bases outside gene matches: 18. The CDR3 is 18 amino acids. Per germline, CDR1 SGHRS and CDR2 YFSETQ. CDR3: CASSSGTTGSPQAYGYTF. The DNA of the CDR3 is TGCGCCAGCAGCTCGGGGACGACAGGGAGCCCCCAGGCCTATGGCTACACCTTC.

This clonotype showed up many times. The chain employs TRBV5-1 and TRBJ2-5; TRBD2 matches 8 bases. V dropped 6 bases and J dropped 4; count of bases not matched to a gene: 11. Germline V gene sequence: CDR1 SGHRS, CDR2 YFSETQ. This CDR3 has 15 residues. The CDR3 bases are TGCGCCAGCAAAACCGCTAACGGGAGGGCAGAGACCCAGTACTTC. This gives the protein CASKTANGRAETQYF.

In its sample, this clonotype was seen many times. The chain couples TRBV12-3 or TRBV12-4 to TRBJ2-7; the match to TRBD1 covers 8 bases. With V trimmed by 5 bases and J by 2 bases, 8 bases remained unmatched. CDR3 length: 15 amino acids. The chain's CDR3 is CASSLRQGHTYEQYF. The CDR3 nucleotides read TGTGCCAGCAGTCTCCGACAGGGGCACACCTACGAGCAGTACTTC.

V usage is TRBV7-9 and J usage is TRBJ1-2, with 7 bases identical to TRBD1. CDR1 and CDR2 from the germline V gene are SEHNR and FQNEAQ (reference sequence). J gave up 3 bases and V 5 bases, and 9 bases lay outside the gene matches. This CDR3 has 15 amino acids. The CDR3 coding sequence is TGTGCCAGCAGCCCTGACAGGGATTTGCACTATGGCTACACCTTC. It specifies CASSPDRDLHYGYTF.

The table lists this clonotype with many counts. The V gene is TRBV10-3, the J gene TRBJ2-3, with D perhaps TRBD2 (5 bases). The V end lost 0 bases, the J end lost 3 bases, and 16 bases lay between the germline ends. Germline V gives CDR1 ENHRY, CDR2 SYGVKD. There are 17 residues in the CDR3. The DNA for the CDR3 is TGTGCCATCAGTGAGTCCTCACCCCGGGATAGTACAGATACGCAGTATTTT. Translation: CAISESSPRDSTDTQYF.

The J gene is TRBJ1-5, the V gene TRBV20-1; possible D gene TRBD1, 6 bases. Trimming removed 4 bases from V and 5 bases from J, with 15 bases in between. Germline V gene data show CDR1 as DFQATT and CDR2 as SNEGSKA (reference sequence). The CDR3 extends over 14 amino acids. CDR3 amino acids: CSATRGGYDQPQHF. The CDR3 DNA is TGCAGTGCTACCCGAGGGGGTTACGATCAGCCCCAGCATTTT.

This clonotype was seen a few times. V is TRBV12-3 or TRBV12-4 and J is TRBJ1-5; D perhaps matches TRBD1 (5 bases). The CDR3 covers 14 residues. Trimming took 3 bases from V and 3 from J, leaving 9 bases between them. The CDR3 reads CASSFDSHNQPQHF. Here the CDR3 DNA reads TGTGCCAGCAGTTTCGACAGCCACAATCAGCCCCAGCATTTT.

V usage is TRBV15 and J usage is TRBJ1-2, with TRBD1 matching over 7 bases. Germline CDR1 is LNHNV and CDR2 is YYDKDF (reference sequence). V gave up 0 bases and J gave up 2 bases; unmatched junction bases: 9. The CDR3 contains 17 residues. Here the CDR3 reads CATSRDLREGANYGYTF. The DNA for the CDR3 is TGTGCCACCAGCAGAGATTTGAGGGAGGGGGCAAACTATGGCTACACCTTC.

This chain joins TRBV3-1 and TRBJ2-1; 13 bases agree with TRBD2. Germline V gives CDR1 LGHDT, CDR2 YNNKEL (reference sequence). With 7 bases clipped from V and 9 bases from J, the junction kept 6 bases outside the gene matches. This CDR3 is built from 14 residues. This CDR3 reads CASTTSGGAVEQFF. CDR3 bases: TGTGCCAGCACCACTAGCGGGGGGGCGGTTGAGCAGTTCTTC.

Ten or more counts support this clonotype. The J gene is TRBJ1-1, the V gene TRBV10-3; D unresolved. Germline V lookup: CDR1 ENHRY, CDR2 SYGVKD. The length of the CDR3 is 14 residues. With 2 bases removed from V and 3 bases from J, the gap between germline ends came to 10 bases. The CDR3 sequence: CAISEQKAYTEAFF. As DNA, the CDR3 is TGTGCCATCAGTGAGCAGAAGGCTTACACTGAAGCTTTCTTT.

This clonotype has a handful of counts. Written as DNA, the CDR3 is TGTGCCAGCAGCTTATCCGGGACAGGGTACACCGGGGAGCTGTTTTTT. This sequence encodes CASSLSGTGYTGELFF. V usage is TRBV7-9 and J usage is TRBJ2-2; 9 bases are shared with TRBD1. The CDR3 runs 16 residues. Germline V CDR1 and CDR2: SEHNR, FQNEAQ (reference sequence). Unmatched junction bases numbered 4, after V lost 2 bases and J lost 3 bases.

The chain links TRBV28 to TRBJ2-5, with TRBD2 matching 14 bases. Germline-derived CDR1 and CDR2 are MDHEN and SYDVKM. There are 19 residues in the CDR3. V was pared by 2 bases and J by 4 bases, with 12 bases of the junction left unmatched. CDR3 sequence: CASSLEDVWGTSGRETQYF. The CDR3 DNA reads as TGTGCCAGCAGTTTAGAGGACGTTTGGGGGACTAGCGGGAGAGAGACCCAGTACTTC.

The CDR3 loop reads CASSPYQGYYGYTF. The CDR3 coding sequence is TGCGCCAGCAGCCCCTACCAAGGGTACTATGGCTACACCTTC. The chain has TRBV5-1 and TRBJ1-2; D call uncertain. The CDR3 has 14 amino acids. Trimming removed 4 bases at V and 3 bases at J, with 13 bases between. Germline CDR1 is SGHRS and CDR2 is YFSETQ.

The table lists this clonotype with many counts. V usage is TRBV10-3 and J usage is TRBJ2-2, with 8 bases that match TRBD1. Germline CDR1 ENHRY, CDR2 SYGVKD. CDR3 size: 16 residues. Trimming cost V 2 bases and J 3 bases; bases outside gene matches: 5. The CDR3 DNA is TGTGCCATCAGTGAGATGACAGGGGTGGACACCGGGGAGCTGTTTTTT. Translation: CAISEMTGVDTGELFF.